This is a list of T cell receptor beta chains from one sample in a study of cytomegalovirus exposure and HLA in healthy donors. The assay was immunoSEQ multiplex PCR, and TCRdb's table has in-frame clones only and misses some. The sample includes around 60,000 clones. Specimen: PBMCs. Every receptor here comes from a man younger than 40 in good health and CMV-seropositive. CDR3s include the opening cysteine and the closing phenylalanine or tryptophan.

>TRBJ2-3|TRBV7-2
CASSRGTSGGWSAQYF
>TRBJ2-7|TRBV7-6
CASSLTRMDEQYF
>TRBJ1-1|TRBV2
CASREDRVSYTEAFF
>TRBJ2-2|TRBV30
CAWRRVGSTGELFF
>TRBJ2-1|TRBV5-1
CASSLARAGLYNEQFF
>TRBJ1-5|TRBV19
CASSPGVQQPQHF
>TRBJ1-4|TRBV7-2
CASSYRDGSEKLFF
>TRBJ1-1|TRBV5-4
CASSTPGGQLNTEAFF
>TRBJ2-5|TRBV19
CASTKTGDQETQYF
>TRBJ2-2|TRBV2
CASTQTRTGELFF
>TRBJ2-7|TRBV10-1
CASSDGTGAYEQYF
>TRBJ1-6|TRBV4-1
CASSQEDRGWNSPLHF
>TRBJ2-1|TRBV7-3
CASSLGLDNEQFF
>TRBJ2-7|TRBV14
CASSQESTGAPYEQYF
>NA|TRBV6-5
CASRGGSYEQYF
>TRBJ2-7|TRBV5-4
CASSFGGSPYEQYF
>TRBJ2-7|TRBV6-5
CASSYLGLAAYEQYF
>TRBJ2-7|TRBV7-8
CASSLEVPSAYEQYF
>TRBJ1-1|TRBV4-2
CASSQEKGVGTEAFF
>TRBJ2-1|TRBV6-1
CASSGRLADYNEQFF
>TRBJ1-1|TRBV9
CASSVGTMGEAFF
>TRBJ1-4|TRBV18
CASSPWPGGNEKLFF
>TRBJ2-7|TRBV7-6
CASSLGTNYYEQYF
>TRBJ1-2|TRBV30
CAWSVRTFHYGYTF
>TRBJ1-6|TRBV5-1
CASSLASGQGHNSPLHF
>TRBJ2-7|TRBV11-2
CASSPTVEQYF
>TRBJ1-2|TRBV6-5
CASRRGVRGGYTF
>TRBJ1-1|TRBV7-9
CASSPGELNTEAFF
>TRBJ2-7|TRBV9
CASSPRGSPSSYEQYF
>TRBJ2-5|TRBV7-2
CASSLGGPRETQYF
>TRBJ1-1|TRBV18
CASSPDEGQGAMNTEAFF
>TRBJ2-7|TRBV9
CASSVGAGPYEQYF
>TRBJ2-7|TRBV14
CASSPLDGVYEQYF
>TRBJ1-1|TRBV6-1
CASSGTGGRTEAFF
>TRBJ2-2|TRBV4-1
CASSQDPLAGVHTGELFF
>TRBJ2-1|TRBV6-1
CASSESVGEYNEQFF
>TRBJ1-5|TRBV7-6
CASSLAAGGYLSNQPQHF
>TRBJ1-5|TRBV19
CASSLGGGQGASSNQPQHF
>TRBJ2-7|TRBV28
CASSWTGTGIEQYF
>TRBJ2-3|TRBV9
CASSHPRWTDTQYF
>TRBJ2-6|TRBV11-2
CASTPRAGANVLTF
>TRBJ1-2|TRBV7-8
CASSWGTGGSFYGYTF
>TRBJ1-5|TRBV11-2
CASSGSFNQPQHF